The 28 T cell receptor beta chains below all came from one sample that was sequenced in a study of cytomegalovirus exposure and HLA in healthy donors. Assay used: immunoSEQ multiplex PCR; TCRdb lists only in-frame clones, some missing. The data contain approximately 140,000 clones, 85% to 90% of them singletons. Material: PBMCs. These receptors all come from a woman between 18 and 29 years old in good health and CMV-seropositive.

The gene calls are TRBV18 and TRBJ1-1; D remains ambiguous. The CDR3 sequence is 13 residues long. V lost 3 bases and J 1 base, leaving 6 bases between the germline ends. Germline values: CDR1 KGHSH, CDR2 LQKENI. This CDR3 is CASSPAQNTEAFF. The CDR3 DNA sequence: TGTGCCAGCTCACCTGCACAGAACACTGAAGCTTTCTTT.

In its sample, this clone was seen once. The rearrangement uses TRBV7-9 and TRBJ2-2; possible D gene TRBD2, 6 bases. The V end was cut by 5 bases, the J end by 5 bases, with 15 bases between. This CDR3 has 15 residues. The germline gives CDR1 SEHNR, CDR2 FQNEAQ (reference sequence). The CDR3 reads CASSQGLTRTGELFF. DNA for the CDR3: TGTGCCAGCAGCCAGGGACTCACCCGGACCGGGGAGCTGTTTTTT.

This clone occurred a few times. V usage is TRBV4-1 and J usage is TRBJ2-2; possible D gene TRBD2, 5 bases. In germline, CDR1 is MGHRA, CDR2 YSYEKL. V was clipped by 4 bases and J by 6 bases, with 6 bases between them. The CDR3 loop spans 12 amino acids. CDR3 sequence: CASSPRAGELFF. DNA for the CDR3: TGCGCCAGCAGCCCGAGGGCCGGGGAGCTGTTTTTT.

This chain uses TRBV5-5 with TRBJ2-1; D possibly corresponds to TRBD1 (5 bases). Germline CDR1 reads SGHKS; CDR2 reads YYEKEE (reference sequence). CDR3 length: 16 amino acids. V was cut by 3 bases and J by 0 bases, with 13 bases left in between. The CDR3 coding sequence is TGTGCCAGCAGCTCGCGAAGGGGTTACTCCTACAATGAGCAGTTCTTC. Encoded protein: CASSSRRGYSYNEQFF. Together with reference TRBV5-5 and TRBJ2-1, the CDR3 gives the full variable domain: DAGVTQSPTHLIKTRGQQVTLRCSPISGHKSVSWYQQVLGQGPQFIFQYYEKEERGRGNFPDRFSARQFPNYSSELNVNALLLGDSALYLCASSSRRGYSYNEQFFGPGTRLTVL.

The CDR3 sequence: CASSVILGVPRTGELFF. CDR3 coding DNA: TGTGCCAGCAGCGTCATTCTAGGGGTCCCCCGCACCGGGGAGCTGTTTTTT. The rearrangement links TRBV9 to TRBJ2-2; D possibly corresponds to TRBD1 (5 bases). The germline gives CDR1 SGDLS, CDR2 YYNGEE. The V end lost 2 bases, the J end lost 4 bases, and 18 bases lay between the germline ends. The CDR3 has 17 amino acids.

The chain combines TRBV5-1 with TRBJ2-2; a weak D match, TRBD2 (5 bases). CDR3 length: 15 residues. V dropped 3 bases and J dropped 0 bases, with 9 bases sitting between them. Looked up from germline, CDR1 is SGHRS and CDR2 is YFSETQ. Here the CDR3 DNA reads TGCGCCAGCAGCTGGCGGGTCGCGAACACCGGGGAGCTGTTTTTT. Protein: CASSWRVANTGELFF.

V is TRBV28 and J is TRBJ1-2, with D possibly being TRBD1 (5 bases). Germline assignment: CDR1 MDHEN and CDR2 SYDVKM. Trimming pared 6 bases from V and 4 bases from J, leaving 21 bases between. The CDR3 is 16 amino acids. The CDR3 region is CASRSGAGQGLYGYTF. The DNA of the CDR3 is TGTGCCAGCAGATCCGGTGCAGGGCAAGGTCTCTATGGCTACACCTTC.

This chain uses TRBV6-5 with TRBJ2-3, with D possibly matching TRBD1 (7 bases). V lost 8 bases and J lost 5, with 11 bases in between. The CDR3 spans 12 residues. CDR1 is MNHEY and CDR2 is SVGAGI in the germline V gene. For the CDR3, the DNA is TGTGCCAGCCAGGGGGGCATAGATACGCAGTATTTT. Translating gives CASQGGIDTQYF.

This clone was observed a handful of times. Other DNA sequences in the sample encode the same CDR3. The chain employs TRBV7-2 and TRBJ1-1, with 7 bases matching TRBD1. The CDR3 is 14 amino acids. V lost 5 bases and J lost 1; bases outside the gene matches: 4. In germline, CDR1 is SGHTA, CDR2 FQGNSA. CDR3 sequence reads: CASSPGTANTEAFF. The CDR3 bases are TGTGCCAGCAGCCCCGGGACAGCGAACACTGAAGCTTTCTTT.

The rearrangement joins TRBV29-1 to TRBJ1-5; D remains unclear. Trimming cost V 4 bases and J 2 bases, with 12 bases left between them. The CDR3 has 14 amino acids. CDR1 and CDR2 from the germline V gene are SQVTM and ANQGSEA. The chain's CDR3 is CSVAPAGGNQPQHF. The CDR3 DNA reads as TGCAGCGTTGCTCCGGCGGGAGGCAATCAGCCCCAGCATTTT.

The rearrangement joins TRBV6-5 to TRBJ2-1, with 10 positions matching TRBD1. The V gene's germline CDR1 is MNHEY and CDR2 SVGAGI. Losses at the gene ends were 6 bases for V and 8 bases for J; bases not matched to a gene: 10. The CDR3 spans 15 residues. CDR3 loop: CASRTDRGRRDEQFF. CDR3 DNA: TGTGCCAGCAGGACTGACAGGGGGCGAAGAGATGAGCAGTTCTTC.

In this sample, this clone turned up a few times. The chain joins TRBV6-5 to TRBJ1-1, with D unclear. V lost 0 bases, J lost 0 bases, and 8 bases lay in between. CDR3 size: 15 residues. Germline V gives CDR1 MNHEY, CDR2 SVGAGI. In DNA form, the CDR3 reads TGTGCCAGCAGTTACTCGACTTCGATGAACACTGAAGCTTTCTTT. This codes for CASSYSTSMNTEAFF.

This clone has more than one count but fewer than ten. The chain employs TRBV4-1 and TRBJ1-5; TRBD1 aligns across 9 bases. Germline assignment: CDR1 MGHRA and CDR2 YSYEKL. Trimming took 3 bases from V and 5 from J; bases not matched to a gene: 5. This CDR3 spans 15 amino acids. CDR3 in amino acids: CASSQFTGGDQPQHF. The CDR3 nucleotides are TGCGCCAGCAGCCAGTTTACAGGGGGCGATCAGCCCCAGCATTTT.

This chain joins TRBV6-6 and TRBJ2-1, with 7 bases fitting TRBD2. Losses at the gene ends were 7 bases for V and 7 bases for J; bases not matched to a gene: 7. The CDR3 spans 13 residues. Germline CDR1 and CDR2: MNHNY and SVGAGI (reference sequence). The DNA for the CDR3 is TGTGCCAGCAAAGGCGGGAGCGGGAATGAGCAGTTCTTC. This sequence encodes CASKGGSGNEQFF.

The chain uses TRBV13 and TRBJ2-1, with 10 bases matching TRBD1. The CDR3 contains 14 residues. V dropped 5 bases and J dropped 6; count of bases not matched to a gene: 4. Germline CDR1 PRHDT, CDR2 FYEKMQ (reference sequence). The CDR3 protein is CASSHGQGGNEQFF. CDR3 nucleotides: TGTGCCAGCAGCCACGGACAGGGGGGCAATGAGCAGTTCTTC.

This clone was counted once. The rearrangement links TRBV7-3 to TRBJ2-1; 7 bases map to TRBD1. Germline values: CDR1 SGHTA, CDR2 FQGTGA. V was clipped by 7 bases and J by 8 bases; unmatched bases: 5. This CDR3 has 12 amino acids. The CDR3 bases are TGTGCCAGCAACAGAGGGGGCCATGAGCAGTTCTTC. It specifies CASNRGGHEQFF.

The table lists this clone with a count of one. J is TRBJ1-1 and V is TRBV13, with a possible D match to TRBD1 (5 bases). Trimming removed 5 bases from V and 1 base from J, with 17 bases in between. Germline V gives CDR1 PRHDT, CDR2 FYEKMQ (reference sequence). The CDR3 runs to 16 residues. Here the CDR3 reads CASSHLGGRWNTEAFF. The CDR3, as DNA: TGTGCCAGCAGCCACCTGGGGGGGAGGTGGAACACTGAAGCTTTCTTT.

The chain employs TRBV7-2 and TRBJ2-7; 7 bases align to TRBD2. Trimming removed 4 bases from V and 0 bases from J; junction bases left unmatched: 6. The germline gives CDR1 SGHTA, CDR2 FQGNSA. This CDR3 is built from 15 residues. The CDR3 nucleotides read TGTGCCAGCAGCTATGAGAGCGGGAACTCCTACGAGCAGTACTTC. It yields the protein CASSYESGNSYEQYF.

The chain joins TRBV18 to TRBJ2-7; 7 nucleotides align to TRBD2. The CDR3 has 14 amino acids. V shed 6 bases, J shed 4 bases, and the junction held 9 bases outside the gene matches. The germline gives CDR1 KGHSH, CDR2 LQKENI. In DNA, the CDR3 is TGTGCCAGCTCCCTCGCGGGGGTATTATACGAGCAGTACTTC. This gives the protein CASSLAGVLYEQYF.

The chain links TRBV6-6 to TRBJ1-4, with D hard to call. This CDR3 has 16 residues. Germline V CDR1 and CDR2: MNHNY, SVGAGI (reference sequence). The V end was cut by 2 bases, the J end by 4 bases, with 14 bases between. In DNA form, the CDR3 reads TGTGCCAGCAGTTACCCCTCGGTCGATGGTAATGAAAAACTGTTTTTT. Its translation is CASSYPSVDGNEKLFF.

The V gene is TRBV6-5, the J gene TRBJ1-2, with D possibly TRBD1 on 5 matching bases. V was cut by 2 bases and J by 4 bases, with 14 bases left in between. Germline CDR1 and CDR2: MNHEY and SVGAGI. The CDR3 contains 15 residues. The CDR3: CASSYGGWGFYGYTF. DNA for the CDR3: TGTGCCAGCAGTTACGGGGGGTGGGGTTTCTATGGCTACACCTTC.

V gene TRBV6-6 combines with J gene TRBJ2-1; perhaps TRBD2 as D (6 bases). The V end was cut by 10 bases, the J end by 3 bases, with 16 bases between. Per germline, CDR1 MNHNY and CDR2 SVGAGI (reference sequence). This CDR3 region has 14 residues. The CDR3 bases are TGTGCCACCGCGTGGAGGGGCATCTACAATGAGCAGTTCTTC. Protein: CATAWRGIYNEQFF.

The chain uses TRBV18 and TRBJ2-3, with TRBD2 matching over 12 bases. The CDR3 sequence is 16 residues long. V was clipped by 1 base and J by 1 base; unmatched bases: 0. From germline, CDR1 is KGHSH and CDR2 LQKENI. The CDR3, as DNA: TGTGCCAGCTCACCACGACTAGCGGGGGGCACAGATACGCAGTATTTT. Its translation: CASSPRLAGGTDTQYF.

The chain joins TRBV10-3 to TRBJ1-1; D possibly corresponds to TRBD1 (5 bases). Germline CDR1 reads ENHRY; CDR2 reads SYGVKD. The CDR3 runs to 14 residues. V lost 4 bases to trimming and J lost 1 base, with 10 bases between them. CDR3 protein: CAISAGQSNTEAFF. The CDR3, as DNA: TGTGCCATCAGTGCAGGACAATCGAACACTGAAGCTTTCTTT.

This chain uses TRBV5-1 with TRBJ1-2; 12 nucleotides align to TRBD1. Trimming at V came to 4 bases and at J to 7 bases, leaving 11 bases not matched to a gene. Germline CDR1 and CDR2: SGHRS and YFSETQ. This CDR3 is built from 16 residues. The CDR3 nucleotides are TGCGCCAGCAGCCCAGAGGGACAGGGGGCGCCTCCTGGCTACACCTTC. The encoded protein is CASSPEGQGAPPGYTF.

The count of this clone is one. This chain uses TRBV4-1 with TRBJ2-3, with 8 positions matching TRBD1. Germline values: CDR1 MGHRA, CDR2 YSYEKL. With V trimmed by 4 bases and J by 3 bases, 6 bases remained unmatched. The CDR3 runs 15 residues. The CDR3 DNA reads as TGCGCCAGCAGCCTGACAGGGGCAGGGACAGATACGCAGTATTTT. Its protein is CASSLTGAGTDTQYF.

The J gene is TRBJ2-2, the V gene TRBV7-2; D is uncertain. Trimming left V 0 bases short and J 7 bases short, with 9 bases between. The CDR3 consists of 14 residues. Per the germline V gene, CDR1 is SGHTA and CDR2 is FQGNSA. CDR3 sequence (DNA): TGTGCCAGCAGCTTAGCGGCGGCCGGCGGGGAGCTGTTTTTT. Translated, it gives CASSLAAAGGELFF.

There are a few counts of this clone. As DNA, the CDR3 is TGCGCCAGCAGCACGGGACTACGAACAGATACGCAGTATTTT. Protein: CASSTGLRTDTQYF. V usage is TRBV5-1 and J usage is TRBJ2-3; 7 bases match TRBD2. Unmatched junction bases numbered 5, after V lost 4 bases and J lost 3 bases. The length of the CDR3 is 14 residues. Germline assignment: CDR1 SGHRS and CDR2 YFSETQ.